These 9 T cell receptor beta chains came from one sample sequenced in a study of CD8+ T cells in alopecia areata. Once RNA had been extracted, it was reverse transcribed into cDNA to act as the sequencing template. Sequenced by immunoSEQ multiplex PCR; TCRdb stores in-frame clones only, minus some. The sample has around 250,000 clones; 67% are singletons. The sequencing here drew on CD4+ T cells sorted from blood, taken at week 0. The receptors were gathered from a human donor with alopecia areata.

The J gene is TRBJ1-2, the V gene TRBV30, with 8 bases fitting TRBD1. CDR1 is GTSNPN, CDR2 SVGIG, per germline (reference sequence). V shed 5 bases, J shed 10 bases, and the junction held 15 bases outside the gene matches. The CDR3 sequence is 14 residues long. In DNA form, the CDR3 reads TGTGCCTGGGGCCCCCGGACAGGGATTATCAACTACACCTTC. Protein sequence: CAWGPRTGIINYTF.

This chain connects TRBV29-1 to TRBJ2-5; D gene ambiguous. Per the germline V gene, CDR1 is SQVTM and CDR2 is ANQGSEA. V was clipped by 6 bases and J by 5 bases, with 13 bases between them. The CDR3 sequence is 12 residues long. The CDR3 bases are TGCAGCGTGACCACCCAGTGGGAGACCCAGTACTTC. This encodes CSVTTQWETQYF.

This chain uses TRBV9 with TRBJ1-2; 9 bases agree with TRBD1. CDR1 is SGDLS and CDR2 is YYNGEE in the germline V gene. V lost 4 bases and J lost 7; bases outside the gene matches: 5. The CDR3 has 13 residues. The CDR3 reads CASSKQGAAGYTF. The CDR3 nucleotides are TGTGCCAGCAGCAAACAGGGGGCGGCTGGCTACACCTTC. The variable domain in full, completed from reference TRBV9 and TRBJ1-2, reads DSGVTQTPKHLITATGQRVTLRCSPRSGDLSVYWYQQSLDQGLQFLIQYYNGEERAKGNILERFSAQQFPDLHSELNLSSLELGDSALYFCASSKQGAAGYTFGSGTRLTVV.

Written as DNA, the CDR3 is TGCAGCGTTGGACAGGCCTCCGGGGAGCTGTTTTTT. This gives the protein CSVGQASGELFF. The gene calls are TRBV29-1 and TRBJ2-2; perhaps TRBD1 as D (6 bases). Germline CDR1 and CDR2: SQVTM and ANQGSEA. This CDR3 has 12 amino acids. V lost 4 bases to trimming and J lost 6 bases, with 9 bases between them.

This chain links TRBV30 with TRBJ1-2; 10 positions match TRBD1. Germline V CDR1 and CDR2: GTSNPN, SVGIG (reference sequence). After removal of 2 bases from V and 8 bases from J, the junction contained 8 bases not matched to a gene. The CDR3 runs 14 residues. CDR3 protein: CAWSPAQDRGGYTF. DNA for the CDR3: TGTGCCTGGAGTCCCGCCCAGGACAGGGGGGGCTACACCTTC. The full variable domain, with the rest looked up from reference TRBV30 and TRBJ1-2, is SQTIHQWPATLVQPVGSPLSLECTVEGTSNPNLYWYRQAAGRGLQLLFYSVGIGQISSEVPQNLSASRPQDRQFILSSKKLLLSDSGFYLCAWSPAQDRGGYTFGSGTRLTVV.

CDR3 nucleotide sequence: TGCAGCGTTCGTGTAGATGTGGCCCAGCCCCAGCATTTT. Amino acid sequence: CSVRVDVAQPQHF. The chain combines TRBV29-1 with TRBJ1-5; D not certain. CDR3 length: 13 residues. V gave up 5 bases and J gave up 7 bases, with 15 bases separating them. Germline CDR1 SQVTM, CDR2 ANQGSEA.

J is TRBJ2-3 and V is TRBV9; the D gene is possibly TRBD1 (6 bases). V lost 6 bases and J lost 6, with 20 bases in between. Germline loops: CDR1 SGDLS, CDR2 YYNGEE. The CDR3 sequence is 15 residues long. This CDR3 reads CASTRMGTTSDTQYF. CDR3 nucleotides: TGTGCCAGCACCCGTATGGGGACAACTTCTGATACGCAGTATTTT. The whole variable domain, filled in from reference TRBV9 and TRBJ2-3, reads DSGVTQTPKHLITATGQRVTLRCSPRSGDLSVYWYQQSLDQGLQFLIQYYNGEERAKGNILERFSAQQFPDLHSELNLSSLELGDSALYFCASTRMGTTSDTQYFGPGTRLTVL.

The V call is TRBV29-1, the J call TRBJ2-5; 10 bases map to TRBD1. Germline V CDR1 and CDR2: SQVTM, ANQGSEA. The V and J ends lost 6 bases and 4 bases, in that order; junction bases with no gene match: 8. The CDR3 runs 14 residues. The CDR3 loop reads CSVVLTGGRETQYF. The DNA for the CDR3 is TGCAGCGTGGTACTGACAGGGGGCCGAGAGACCCAGTACTTC.

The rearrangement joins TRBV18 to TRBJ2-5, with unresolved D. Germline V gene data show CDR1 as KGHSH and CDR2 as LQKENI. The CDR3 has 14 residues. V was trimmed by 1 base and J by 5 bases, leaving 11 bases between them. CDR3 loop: CASSPRGIGETQYF. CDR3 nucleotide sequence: TGTGCCAGCTCACCACGGGGTATCGGGGAGACCCAGTACTTC.